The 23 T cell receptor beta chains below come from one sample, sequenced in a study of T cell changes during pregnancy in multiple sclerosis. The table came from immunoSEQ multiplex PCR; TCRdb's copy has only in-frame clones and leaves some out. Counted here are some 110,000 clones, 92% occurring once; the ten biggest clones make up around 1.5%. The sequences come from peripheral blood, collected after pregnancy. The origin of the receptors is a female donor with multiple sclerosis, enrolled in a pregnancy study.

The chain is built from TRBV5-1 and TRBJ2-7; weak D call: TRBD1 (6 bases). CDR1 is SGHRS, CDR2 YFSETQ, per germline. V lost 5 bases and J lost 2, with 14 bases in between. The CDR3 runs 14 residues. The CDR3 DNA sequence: TGCGCCAGCAGGTTCGGGACATACACCTACGAGCAGTACTTC. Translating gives CASRFGTYTYEQYF.

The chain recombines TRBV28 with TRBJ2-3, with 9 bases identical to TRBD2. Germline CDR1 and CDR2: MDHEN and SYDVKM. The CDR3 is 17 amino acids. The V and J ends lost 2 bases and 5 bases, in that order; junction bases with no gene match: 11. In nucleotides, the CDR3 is TGTGCCAGCAGTTTAGGGCTAGCGGGGTTCCTCAGAGATACGCAGTATTTT. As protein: CASSLGLAGFLRDTQYF.

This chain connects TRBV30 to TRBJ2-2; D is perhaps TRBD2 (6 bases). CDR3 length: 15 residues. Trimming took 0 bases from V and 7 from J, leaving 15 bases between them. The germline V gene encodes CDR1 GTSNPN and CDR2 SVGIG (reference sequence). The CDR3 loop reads CAWSVGDSLYGELFF. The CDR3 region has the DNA TGTGCCTGGAGTGTCGGGGACTCCCTCTACGGGGAGCTGTTTTTT.

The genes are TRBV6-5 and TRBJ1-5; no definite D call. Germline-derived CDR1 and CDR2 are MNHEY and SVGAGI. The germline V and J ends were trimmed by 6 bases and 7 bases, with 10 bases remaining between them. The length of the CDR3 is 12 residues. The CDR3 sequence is CASSRQGQPQHF. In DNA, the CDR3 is TGTGCCAGCAGCAGGCAAGGCCAGCCCCAGCATTTT.

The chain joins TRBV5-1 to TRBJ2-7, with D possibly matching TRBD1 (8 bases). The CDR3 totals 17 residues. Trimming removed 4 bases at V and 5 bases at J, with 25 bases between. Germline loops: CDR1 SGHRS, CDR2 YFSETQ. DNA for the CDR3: TGCGCCAGCAGCCTGGAGGGGGGGGCAGGGGGCCGGGACGAGCAGTACTTC. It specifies CASSLEGGAGGRDEQYF.

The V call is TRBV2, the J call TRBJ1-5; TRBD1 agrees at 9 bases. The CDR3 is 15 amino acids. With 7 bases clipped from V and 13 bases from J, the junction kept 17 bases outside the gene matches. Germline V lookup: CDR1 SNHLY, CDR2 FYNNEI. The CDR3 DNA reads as TGTGCCAGCACTCTCATCGGGACAGGGAGTGTGAAGCAGCATTTT. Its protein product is CASTLIGTGSVKQHF.

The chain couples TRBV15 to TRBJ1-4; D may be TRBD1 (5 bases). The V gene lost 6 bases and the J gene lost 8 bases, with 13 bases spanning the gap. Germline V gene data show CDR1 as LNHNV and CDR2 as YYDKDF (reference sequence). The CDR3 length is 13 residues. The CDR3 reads CATSNRFREKLFF. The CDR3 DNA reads TGTGCCACCAGTAACAGGTTTCGCGAAAAACTGTTTTTT.

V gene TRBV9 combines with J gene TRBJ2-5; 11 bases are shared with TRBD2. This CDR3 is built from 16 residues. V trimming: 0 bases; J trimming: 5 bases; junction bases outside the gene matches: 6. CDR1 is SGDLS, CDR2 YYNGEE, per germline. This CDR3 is CASSVDLAGGLETQYF. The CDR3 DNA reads TGTGCCAGCAGCGTAGATCTAGCGGGAGGTTTGGAGACCCAGTACTTC.

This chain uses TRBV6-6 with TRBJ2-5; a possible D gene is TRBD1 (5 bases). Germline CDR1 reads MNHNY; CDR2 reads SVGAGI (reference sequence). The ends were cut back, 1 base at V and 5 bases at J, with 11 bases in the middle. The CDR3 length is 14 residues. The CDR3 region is CASSYFAKGETQYF. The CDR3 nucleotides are TGTGCCAGCAGTTACTTTGCAAAGGGGGAGACCCAGTACTTC.

In nucleotides, the CDR3 is TGTGCCAGCAGCGTAGCCCGAGACAGGGACCAAAAACTGTTTTTT. Its translation: CASSVARDRDQKLFF. This chain connects TRBV9 to TRBJ1-4; 7 bases fit TRBD1. The V gene end was trimmed by 0 bases and the J gene end by 9 bases; junction bases not matched to a gene: 8. Per germline, CDR1 SGDLS and CDR2 YYNGEE. CDR3 length: 15 residues.

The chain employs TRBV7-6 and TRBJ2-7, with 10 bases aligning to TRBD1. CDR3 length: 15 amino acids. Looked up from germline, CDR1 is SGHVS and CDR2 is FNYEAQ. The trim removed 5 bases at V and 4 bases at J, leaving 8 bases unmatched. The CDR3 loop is CASSPRGTGAYEQYF. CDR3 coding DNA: TGTGCCAGCAGCCCTCGCGGGACAGGGGCGTACGAGCAGTACTTC. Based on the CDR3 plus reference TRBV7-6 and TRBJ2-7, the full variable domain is GAGVSQSPRYKVTKRGQDVALRCDPISGHVSLYWYRQALGQGPEFLTYFNYEAQQDKSGLPNDRFSAERPEGSISTLTIQRTEQRDSAMYRCASSPRGTGAYEQYFGPGTRLTVT.

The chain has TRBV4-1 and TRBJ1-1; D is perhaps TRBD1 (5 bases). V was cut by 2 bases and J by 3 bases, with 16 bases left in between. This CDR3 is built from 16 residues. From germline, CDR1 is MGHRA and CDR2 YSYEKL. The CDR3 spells CASSQLDVWGDTEAFF. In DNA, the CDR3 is TGCGCCAGCAGCCAATTGGATGTCTGGGGGGACACTGAAGCTTTCTTT.

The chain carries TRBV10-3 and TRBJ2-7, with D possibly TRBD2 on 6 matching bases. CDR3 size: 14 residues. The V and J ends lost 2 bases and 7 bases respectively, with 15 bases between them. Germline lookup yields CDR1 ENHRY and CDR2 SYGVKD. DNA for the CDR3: TGTGCCATCAGTGAGCCACCGGGGGTCCTTGAGCAGTACTTC. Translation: CAISEPPGVLEQYF.

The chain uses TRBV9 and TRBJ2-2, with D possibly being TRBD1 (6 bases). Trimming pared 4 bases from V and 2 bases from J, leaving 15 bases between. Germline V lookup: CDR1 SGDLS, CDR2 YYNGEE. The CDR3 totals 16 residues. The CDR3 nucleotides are TGTGCCAGCAGCTCAGGGGAGACCCATAACACCGGGGAGCTGTTTTTT. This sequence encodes CASSSGETHNTGELFF.

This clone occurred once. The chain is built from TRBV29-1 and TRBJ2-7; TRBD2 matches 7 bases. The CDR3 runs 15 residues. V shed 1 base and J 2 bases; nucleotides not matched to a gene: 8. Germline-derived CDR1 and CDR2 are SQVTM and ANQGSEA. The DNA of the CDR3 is TGCAGCGTTGAAGGGGGGGGGAAAACACCCTACGAGCAGTACTTC. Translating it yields CSVEGGGKTPYEQYF.

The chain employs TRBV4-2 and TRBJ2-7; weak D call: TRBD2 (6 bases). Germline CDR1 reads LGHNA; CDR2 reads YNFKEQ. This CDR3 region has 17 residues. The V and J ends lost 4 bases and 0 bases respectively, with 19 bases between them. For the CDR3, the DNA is TGTGCCAGCAGCCCGCTCGGCCGGGGGAAAGACTCCTACGAGCAGTACTTC. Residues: CASSPLGRGKDSYEQYF.

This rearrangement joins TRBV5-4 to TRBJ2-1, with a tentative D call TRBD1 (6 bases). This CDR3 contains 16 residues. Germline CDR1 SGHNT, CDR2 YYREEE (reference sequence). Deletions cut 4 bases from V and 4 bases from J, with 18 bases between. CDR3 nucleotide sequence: TGTGCCAGCAGCCCGGCGCCCCCACAGGGTTACAATGAGCAGTTCTTC. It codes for CASSPAPPQGYNEQFF.

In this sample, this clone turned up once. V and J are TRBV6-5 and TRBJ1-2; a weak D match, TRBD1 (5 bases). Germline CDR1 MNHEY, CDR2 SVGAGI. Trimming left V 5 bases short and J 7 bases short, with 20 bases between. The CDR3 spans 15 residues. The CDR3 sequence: CASSLSWGVNRGYTF. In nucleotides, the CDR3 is TGTGCCAGCAGTCTCTCGTGGGGGGTGAACCGTGGCTACACCTTC.

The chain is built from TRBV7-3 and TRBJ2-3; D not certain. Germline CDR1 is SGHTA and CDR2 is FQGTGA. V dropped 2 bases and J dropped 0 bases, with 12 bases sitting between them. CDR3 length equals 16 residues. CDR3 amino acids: CASSLASDPSTDTQYF. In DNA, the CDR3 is TGTGCCAGCAGCTTAGCATCAGATCCTAGCACAGATACGCAGTATTTT. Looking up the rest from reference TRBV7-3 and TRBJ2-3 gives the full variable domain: GAGVSQTPSNKVTEKGKYVELRCDPISGHTALYWYRQSLGQGPEFLIYFQGTGAADDSGLPNDRFFAVRPEGSVSTLKIQRTERGDSAVYLCASSLASDPSTDTQYFGPGTRLTVL.

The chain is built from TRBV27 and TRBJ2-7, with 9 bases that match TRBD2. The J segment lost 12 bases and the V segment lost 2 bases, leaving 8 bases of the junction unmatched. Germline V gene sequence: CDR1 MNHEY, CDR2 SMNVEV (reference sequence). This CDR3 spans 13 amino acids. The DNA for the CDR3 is TGTGCCAGCAGTTTAGCGGGAGGGCCAGGTCGGTACTTC. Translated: CASSLAGGPGRYF.

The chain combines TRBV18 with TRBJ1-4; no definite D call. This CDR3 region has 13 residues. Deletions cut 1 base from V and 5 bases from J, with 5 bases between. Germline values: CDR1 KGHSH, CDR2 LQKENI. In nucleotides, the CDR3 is TGTGCCAGCTCACCACGGGCCAATGAAAAACTGTTTTTT. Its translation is CASSPRANEKLFF.

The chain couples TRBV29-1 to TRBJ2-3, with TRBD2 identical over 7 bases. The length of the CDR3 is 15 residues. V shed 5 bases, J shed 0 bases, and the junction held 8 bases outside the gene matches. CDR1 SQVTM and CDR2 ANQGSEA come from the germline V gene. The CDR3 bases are TGCAGCGTTAATAGAGCGGGGCGGAGCACAGATACGCAGTATTTT. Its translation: CSVNRAGRSTDTQYF.

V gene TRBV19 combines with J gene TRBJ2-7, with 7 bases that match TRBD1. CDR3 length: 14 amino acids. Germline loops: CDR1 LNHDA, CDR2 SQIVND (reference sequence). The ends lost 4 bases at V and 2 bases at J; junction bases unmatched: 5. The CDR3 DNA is TGTGCCAGTAGTACTGACAGGGAAGCCTACGAGCAGTACTTC. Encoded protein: CASSTDREAYEQYF.